Detailed here is one T cell receptor (beta chain). The data are from a study of blood T cell repertoires in COVID-19. Per the germline V gene, CDR1 is KGHSH and CDR2 is LQKENI. There are 14 residues in the CDR3. V was pared by 3 bases and J by 9 bases, with 7 bases of the junction left unmatched. Assay used: immunoSEQ multiplex PCR; TCRdb lists only in-frame clones, some missing. The profile shows fewer than 400,000 clones, roughly 85% of them singletons. The chain has TRBV18 and TRBJ1-3; 8 bases map to TRBD1. What was sequenced was PBMCs or T cells enriched from blood (not recorded which). This TCR was recovered from a woman aged 30 to 39 who had been exposed to COVID-19. CDR3 sequence: CASSPDRALGTIYF. DNA of the CDR3: TGTGCCAGCTCACCGGACAGGGCGTTGGGCACCATATATTTT.